A single sample gave rise to the 21 T cell receptor beta chains below, sequenced in a study of preoperative IRX-2 immunotherapy in early breast cancer. Sequenced by immunoSEQ multiplex PCR; TCRdb stores in-frame clones only, minus some. The sample has about 62,000 clones, around 94% seen once. Treatment: preoperative locoregional IRX-2 cytokine immunotherapy. Sampling took place from a patient treated with IRX-2 immunotherapy. These receptor sequences come from a human donor with breast cancer.

The chain couples TRBV12-2 to TRBJ1-1. TRBV12-2 is marked as a pseudogene. CDR3 length: 15 amino acids. CDR3 DNA sequence: TGTGCAAGTCGCTCCCCGGGCCCTCGGGGCACTGAAGCTTTCTTT. It specifies CASRSPGPRGTEAFF.

The chain is built from TRBV28 and TRBJ2-5; tentative D call: TRBD1 (5 bases). The tail of the sequence fits TRBJ2-7 better, so the J call may be wrong. CDR3 length: 16 amino acids. Germline V gene sequence: CDR1 MDHEN, CDR2 SYDVKM. CDR3 sequence reads: CASSLRDSRPQYEQYF. In DNA form, the CDR3 reads TGTGCCAGCAGTTTGAGAGACAGTCGTCCTCAGTACGAGCAGTACTTC.

This clone was seen more than once but under ten times. CDR3 residues: CAISERQGTSPLHF. For the CDR3, the DNA is TGTGCCATCAGTGAGAGACAGGGAACTTCACCCCTCCACTTT. The chain recombines TRBV10-3 with TRBJ1-6; 7 bases agree with TRBD1. CDR3 length: 14 residues. V lost 2 bases and J lost 9; bases outside the gene matches: 4. Germline loops: CDR1 ENHRY, CDR2 SYGVKD.

V usage is TRBV7-2 and J usage is TRBJ2-5, with 10 bases identical to TRBD2. V shed 5 bases and J 5 bases; nucleotides not matched to a gene: 8. The CDR3 covers 15 residues. CDR1 and CDR2 from the germline V gene are SGHTA and FQGNSA. The CDR3 DNA is TGTGCCAGCAGCCCCGGACTAGCGGTTTGGGAGACCCAGTACTTC. Its protein product is CASSPGLAVWETQYF. The whole variable domain, filled in from reference TRBV7-2 and TRBJ2-5, reads GAGVSQSPSNKVTEKGKDVELRCDPISGHTALYWYRQSLGQGLEFLIYFQGNSAPDKSGLPSDRFSAERTGGSVSTLTIQRTQQEDSAVYLCASSPGLAVWETQYFGPGTRLLVL.

This clone was observed a single time. V is TRBV13 and J is TRBJ1-1; D not resolved. Germline loops: CDR1 PRHDT, CDR2 FYEKMQ (reference sequence). V was clipped by 5 bases and J by 2 bases, with 12 bases between them. This CDR3 has 14 amino acids. As DNA, the CDR3 is TGTGCCAGCAGCCCGGGTCGAGGAAACACTGAAGCTTTCTTT. The encoded protein is CASSPGRGNTEAFF.

DNA for the CDR3: TGCGCCAGCAGCTTGGCTAACGAGCAGTACTTC. It translates to CASSLANEQYF. The chain links TRBV5-1 to TRBJ2-7; unclear D gene. V was pared by 0 bases and J by 5 bases, with 3 bases between. The CDR3 contains 11 residues. CDR1 is SGHRS, CDR2 YFSETQ, per germline. The whole variable domain, remainder taken from reference TRBV5-1 and TRBJ2-7, is KAGVTQTPRYLIKTRGQQVTLSCSPISGHRSVSWYQQTPGQGLQFLFEYFSETQRNKGNFPGRFSGRQFSNSRSEMNVSTLELGDSALYLCASSLANEQYFGPGTRLTVT.

The CDR3 DNA follows: TGTGCCAGCAGCTTAGGCCTAGCCGCGGGGCAAGAGACCCAGTACTTC. Encoded protein: CASSLGLAAGQETQYF. This sequence joins TRBV11-3 and TRBJ2-5; D is perhaps TRBD2 (6 bases). V was shortened by 1 base and J by 2 bases, with 14 bases between the two germline ends. Germline CDR1 SGHNT, CDR2 YENEEA. This CDR3 comprises 16 residues.

The J gene is TRBJ2-5, the V gene TRBV10-3; 8 bases align to TRBD1. The end of the DNA is better explained by TRBJ2-7, so the J call may be wrong. There are 12 residues in the CDR3. Germline CDR1 ENHRY, CDR2 SYGVKD. This CDR3 is CAIRDRGHEQYF. CDR3 bases: TGTGCCATCAGAGACAGGGGACACGAGCAGTACTTC.

The chain employs TRBV10-3 and TRBJ1-3; perhaps TRBD1 as D (6 bases). Germline assignment: CDR1 ENHRY and CDR2 SYGVKD. CDR3 size: 23 residues. Trimming removed 6 bases from V and 0 bases from J, with 36 bases in between. CDR3 in amino acids: CAISDGSRGAGVRGEYSGNTIYF. The CDR3 region has the DNA TGTGCCATCAGCGACGGCAGCCGGGGGGCAGGGGTTCGAGGGGAATACTCTGGAAACACCATATATTTT.

The chain employs TRBV28 and TRBJ1-1; no definite D call. CDR1 and CDR2 (germline): MDHEN, SYDVKM. The CDR3 has 16 amino acids. V was shortened by 5 bases and J by 0 bases, with 16 bases between the two germline ends. The CDR3 nucleotides are TGTGCCAGCAGTACTCCCCCGCACACAATGAACACTGAAGCTTTCTTT. Amino acid sequence: CASSTPPHTMNTEAFF.

On this clone: The sample holds other DNA sequences that translate to the same CDR3. The chain combines TRBV7-9 with TRBJ2-7, with D tentatively TRBD1 or TRBD2 (5 bases each). Germline CDR1 SEHNR, CDR2 FQNEAQ (reference sequence). The CDR3 runs to 13 residues. V was shortened by 9 bases and J by 4 bases, with 16 bases between the two germline ends. CDR3 DNA sequence: TGTGCCAGTCTAGGGACCTCCAGTTACGAGCAGTACTTC. Amino acid sequence: CASLGTSSYEQYF.

CDR3 residues: CASSLRVDRSGAFF. CDR3 bases: TGTGCCAGCAGTTTAAGGGTGGACAGATCGGGGGCTTTCTTT. This rearrangement joins TRBV28 to TRBJ1-1, with a possible D match to TRBD1 (6 bases). V was pared by 2 bases and J by 11 bases, with 18 bases between. This CDR3 is 14 amino acids long. Germline V gene lookup returns CDR1 MDHEN and CDR2 SYDVKM.

The chain has TRBV5-8 and TRBJ2-5; 9 bases align to TRBD1. Germline loops: CDR1 SGHTS, CDR2 YDEGEE. Losses at the gene ends were 7 bases for V and 1 base for J; bases not matched to a gene: 5. CDR3 length: 14 residues. The CDR3 nucleotides are TGTGCCAGCTCCCGGACAGGGGCCCAAGAGACCCAGTACTTC. Its protein product is CASSRTGAQETQYF.

This clone occurred once. The chain links TRBV6-6 to TRBJ2-3; D is uncertain. This CDR3 spans 13 amino acids. Germline values: CDR1 MNHNY, CDR2 SVGAGI (reference sequence). V was trimmed by 6 bases and J by 8 bases, leaving 15 bases between them. The chain's CDR3 is CASSLTVPGTQYF. The CDR3 bases are TGTGCCAGCAGCCTGACTGTCCCGGGTACGCAGTATTTT.

This clone has just a few counts. The V gene is TRBV5-4, the J gene TRBJ1-4; possibly TRBD1 for D (6 bases). Trimming removed 0 bases from V and 5 bases from J, with 11 bases in between. The CDR3 loop spans 15 amino acids. The germline gives CDR1 SGHNT, CDR2 YYREEE (reference sequence). The CDR3 region has the DNA TGTGCCAGCAGCTTGGCGGGGGCCGGCAATGAAAAACTGTTTTTT. It codes for CASSLAGAGNEKLFF. The full variable domain, its missing parts supplied by reference TRBV5-4 and TRBJ1-4, is ETGVTQSPTHLIKTRGQQVTLRCSSQSGHNTVSWYQQALGQGPQFIFQYYREEENGRGNFPPRFSGLQFPNYSSELNVNALELDDSALYLCASSLAGAGNEKLFFGSGTQLSVL.

This chain links TRBV11-1 with TRBJ2-7; weak D call: TRBD2 (7 bases). This CDR3 is 14 amino acids long. From germline, CDR1 is SGHAT and CDR2 FQDESV (reference sequence). Trimming cost V 1 base and J 4 bases, with 11 bases left between them. Written as DNA, the CDR3 is TGTGCCAGCAGCTTAGGCGGGGGACAATACGAGCAGTACTTC. Encoded protein: CASSLGGGQYEQYF. Variable domain in full (rest from reference TRBV11-1 and TRBJ2-7): EAEVAQSPRYKITEKSQAVAFWCDPISGHATLYWYRQILGQGPELLVQFQDESVVDDSQLPKDRFSAERLKGVDSTLKIQPAELGDSAMYLCASSLGGGQYEQYFGPGTRLTVT.

This rearrangement joins TRBV29-1 to TRBJ2-7; D possibly corresponds to TRBD1 (6 bases). Looked up from germline, CDR1 is SQVTM and CDR2 is ANQGSEA. The V and J ends lost 6 bases and 3 bases respectively, with 27 bases between them. The CDR3 consists of 17 residues. CDR3 sequence (DNA): TGCAGCGTCTCACTCCAGGGGCCAACCCACTTCCACTACGAGCAGTACTTC. This encodes CSVSLQGPTHFHYEQYF.

A few counts support this clone. The CDR3 DNA sequence: TGTGCCAGCCGGGGGTTCGGGGCCAACGTCCTGACTTTC. This sequence encodes CASRGFGANVLTF. The chain uses TRBV2 and TRBJ2-6; D is possibly TRBD2 (6 bases). There are 13 residues in the CDR3. Trimming took 8 bases from V and 4 from J, leaving 9 bases between them. Germline CDR1 is SNHLY and CDR2 is FYNNEI.

The chain uses TRBV7-9 and TRBJ1-6; 7 nucleotides match TRBD1. The CDR3 runs to 16 residues. After removal of 5 bases from V and 2 bases from J, the junction contained 6 bases not matched to a gene. Germline assignment: CDR1 SEHNR and CDR2 FQNEAQ (reference sequence). The CDR3 DNA reads as TGTGCCAGCAGCCCAAGGGGGCGTACCTATAATTCACCCCTCCACTTT. This translates into CASSPRGRTYNSPLHF.

This chain connects TRBV11-2 to TRBJ2-2, with D hard to call. This CDR3 spans 14 amino acids. Germline loops: CDR1 SGHAT, CDR2 FQNNGV. Trimming took 2 bases from V and 3 from J, leaving 7 bases between them. The CDR3 DNA follows: TGTGCCAGCAGCTTAAACAGAGACACCGGGGAGCTGTTTTTT. As protein: CASSLNRDTGELFF.

This sequence joins TRBV7-8 and TRBJ1-5; D is possibly TRBD1 (6 bases). Between the trimmed V and J ends, which lost 5 bases and 2 bases, there was a span of 16 bases. The germline V gene encodes CDR1 SGHVS and CDR2 FQNEAQ. The length of the CDR3 is 16 residues. CDR3: CASSIHRDAGNQPQHF. CDR3 coding DNA: TGTGCCAGCAGCATCCACAGGGACGCGGGCAATCAGCCCCAGCATTTT.